Below, one T cell receptor (beta chain) is given with its context. This record belongs to a study of blood T cell repertoires in COVID-19. Across the study: In each case, the material was cDNA or gDNA derived from T cells, B-cell-depleted T cells, or PBMCs.

Authors' analysis steps: Reference gene primer amplification gave estimated nucleated cell counts. Clones were read by immunoSEQ multiplex PCR, and TCRdb kept only the in-frame ones, dropping some. V and J calls and clone size are as listed in that table; D and trimming were resolved from the DNA. Of approximately 100,000 clones in the sample, approximately 81% were seen once. The CDR3 totals 14 residues. Germline CDR1 is KGHSH and CDR2 is LQKENI. J was trimmed by 3 bases and V by 4 bases; bases with no gene match: 5. The material sequenced was peripheral blood. The receptor's source is a human donor in a cohort sampled during active COVID-19. The chain uses TRBV18 and TRBJ1-1; 7 bases match TRBD1. This CDR3 is CASSRDRGDTEAFF. The CDR3 DNA reads TGTGCCAGCTCACGGGACAGAGGGGACACTGAAGCTTTCTTT.